The clone carrying this TCR beta chain came up a few times. This record belongs to a study of blood T cells in healthy people across ages. Primers used in a second PCR of roughly 6 to 11 cycles were a sample-barcoded 5' primer and a J-beta primer mix. Via MiXCR, TCRdb re-called the 5' RACE reads, giving one row per CDR3 protein. This table holds roughly 700,000 distinct CDR3 sequences, approximately 25% found once. Germline CDR1 and CDR2: SGHDN and FVKESK. Trimming shortened V by 2 bases and J by 2 bases, and 4 bases separated the two germline ends. CDR3 length: 12 amino acids. The same data also went into a second study, on T cells of mothers and their children.

The specimen was blood. The rearrangement links TRBV14 to TRBJ2-7, with D unresolved. The receptor's source is a boy younger than 18 in good health. Here the CDR3 DNA reads TGTGCCAGCAGCCAATCGGCCTACGAGCAGTACTTC. Translated, it gives CASSQSAYEQYF.